The 20 T cell receptor beta chains below all came from one sample that was sequenced in a study of T cells after yellow fever vaccination. TCRdb redid the calling of the 5' RACE reads with MiXCR, one entry per CDR3 protein. This sample has 310,000 or so distinct CDR3 sequences, with approximately 3.8% found just once. The sequencing here drew on PBMCs, taken on the day of the yellow fever booster vaccination. The receptors originated from a young man who received the YFV17D yellow fever vaccine.

This clonotype was recorded a few times. The V call is TRBV11-2, the J call TRBJ2-3; the D gene is possibly TRBD1 (6 bases). The V and J ends lost 0 bases and 6 bases respectively, with 19 bases between them. The germline gives CDR1 SGHAT, CDR2 FQNNGV. CDR3 size: 17 residues. The CDR3 sequence is CASSLDRNTGLADTQYF. CDR3 nucleotides: TGTGCCAGCAGCTTAGATCGGAACACAGGGTTAGCTGATACGCAGTATTTT.

This clonotype was counted a few times. This sequence joins TRBV5-1 and TRBJ2-7; D unclear. V lost 0 bases and J lost 3, with 10 bases in between. Germline CDR1 and CDR2: SGHRS and YFSETQ. The CDR3 covers 14 residues. The CDR3 protein is CASSLEGPSYEQYV. The DNA of the CDR3 is TGCGCCAGCAGCTTGGAAGGGCCGAGCTACGAGCAGTACGTC.

J is TRBJ1-4 and V is TRBV15, with 8 bases identical to TRBD1. The CDR3 extends over 15 amino acids. Germline assignment: CDR1 LNHNV and CDR2 YYDKDF (reference sequence). After removal of 3 bases from V and 5 bases from J, the junction contained 5 bases not matched to a gene. The CDR3 DNA sequence: TGTGCCACCAGCAGCAGGGGGCATTTGAATGAAAAACTGTTTTTT. It encodes CATSSRGHLNEKLFF.

This clonotype was observed many times. This chain links TRBV18 with TRBJ2-3; 9 bases agree with TRBD2. The CDR3 totals 18 residues. With 3 bases clipped from V and 5 bases from J, the junction kept 15 bases outside the gene matches. Germline CDR1 KGHSH, CDR2 LQKENI. The CDR3 loop is CASSPSQVAGGPRDTQYF. CDR3 in DNA: TGTGCCAGCTCACCCTCCCAAGTGGCGGGGGGGCCACGAGATACGCAGTATTTT.

This clonotype has just a few counts. The V gene is TRBV28, the J gene TRBJ2-7; the D is unclear. This CDR3 has 11 residues. V lost 6 bases and J lost 6, with 9 bases in between. In germline, CDR1 is MDHEN, CDR2 SYDVKM. DNA for the CDR3: TGTGCCAGCAGCCCCAGATCCGAGCAGTACTTC. Translation: CASSPRSEQYF.

This clonotype was seen ten or more times. This chain links TRBV5-1 with TRBJ1-2, with no clear D. The germline V gene encodes CDR1 SGHRS and CDR2 YFSETQ. The CDR3 is 15 residues long. With 4 bases removed from V and 0 bases from J, the gap between germline ends came to 13 bases. The CDR3 spells CASSPRATSNYGYTF. The CDR3 region has the DNA TGCGCCAGCAGCCCCCGGGCCACTTCTAACTATGGCTACACCTTC.

This clonotype came up a few times. The rearrangement links TRBV5-1 to TRBJ2-3; D unresolved. Germline assignment: CDR1 SGHRS and CDR2 YFSETQ. CDR3 length: 15 amino acids. V lost 4 bases, J lost 2 bases, and 14 bases lay in between. This CDR3 is CASSPPPGYTDTQYF. Written as DNA, the CDR3 is TGCGCCAGCAGCCCCCCGCCTGGATACACAGATACGCAGTATTTT.

This clonotype appeared many times. V and J are TRBV12-3 or TRBV12-4 and TRBJ1-2, with D tentatively TRBD1 (5 bases). This CDR3 is 12 amino acids long. The V end lost 4 bases, the J end lost 4 bases, and 7 bases lay between the germline ends. The CDR3 sequence is CASSYQGYGYTF. DNA of the CDR3: TGTGCCAGCAGTTACCAGGGCTATGGCTACACCTTC.

This clonotype was seen at least ten times. Compared with germline, one end of the junction differs, possibly owing to a read error. The J gene is TRBJ2-2, the V gene TRBV5-1; no definite D call. Germline CDR1 SGHRS, CDR2 YFSETQ. The CDR3 loop spans 14 amino acids. Here the CDR3 DNA reads TGTGCCAGCAGCTTAGGCGGGAACACCGGGGAGCTGTTTTTT. Residues: CASSLGGNTGELFF.

This clonotype was counted many times. This rearrangement joins TRBV12-3 or TRBV12-4 to TRBJ2-1; weak D call: TRBD1 (6 bases). The V end was cut by 5 bases, the J end by 4 bases, with 9 bases between. There are 13 residues in the CDR3. CDR3 sequence: CASSRQDYNEQFF. Here the CDR3 DNA reads TGTGCCAGCAGTCGACAGGATTACAATGAGCAGTTCTTC.

This clonotype appeared a few times. J is TRBJ2-3 and V is TRBV9; the match to TRBD2 covers 12 bases. Trimming cost V 0 bases and J 5 bases; bases outside gene matches: 4. Germline loops: CDR1 SGDLS, CDR2 YYNGEE. This CDR3 has 16 residues. Here the CDR3 DNA reads TGTGCCAGCAGCGTAGGGACTAGCGGGGTTGTAGATACGCAGTATTTT. It specifies CASSVGTSGVVDTQYF.

This clonotype was seen a few times. The V and J genes are TRBV15 and TRBJ2-1; 9 bases are shared with TRBD1. This CDR3 has 15 residues. V shed 1 base, J shed 8 bases, and the junction held 6 bases outside the gene matches. The V gene's germline CDR1 is LNHNV and CDR2 YYDKDF (reference sequence). The chain's CDR3 is CATSRGTGVVDEQFF. CDR3 coding DNA: TGTGCCACCAGCAGAGGGACAGGGGTCGTCGATGAGCAGTTCTTC.

The chain recombines TRBV20-1 with TRBJ1-4, with 7 nucleotides matching TRBD1. V shed 0 bases and J 6 bases; nucleotides not matched to a gene: 4. The CDR3 covers 14 residues. Germline V gene lookup returns CDR1 DFQATT and CDR2 SNEGSKA (reference sequence). DNA for the CDR3: TGCAGTGCTAGAGAAGGGGACAGCGATGAAAAACTGTTTTTT. Protein product: CSAREGDSDEKLFF.

There are a few counts of this clonotype. The chain couples TRBV5-4 to TRBJ2-2, with D possibly TRBD2 on 6 matching bases. The CDR3 extends over 16 amino acids. The germline V gene encodes CDR1 SGHNT and CDR2 YYREEE (reference sequence). V shed 2 bases and J shed 2 bases, with 13 bases lying between them. The CDR3 bases are TGTGCCAGCAGCTTATCAGCAGGGACTAACACCGGGGAGCTGTTTTTT. Translating it yields CASSLSAGTNTGELFF.

At least ten counts were recorded for this clonotype. V gene TRBV27 combines with J gene TRBJ2-7; 7 bases are a match to TRBD2. Germline-derived CDR1 and CDR2 are MNHEY and SMNVEV (reference sequence). The CDR3 contains 14 residues. V shed 5 bases, J shed 2 bases, and the junction held 6 bases outside the gene matches. The CDR3 nucleotides read TGTGCCAGCAGTCCGGGAGGCAACGCCTACGAGCAGTACTTC. As protein: CASSPGGNAYEQYF.

This clonotype was seen at least ten times. The chain joins TRBV7-2 to TRBJ2-3, with 9 bases matching TRBD2. The CDR3 covers 15 residues. CDR1 SGHTA and CDR2 FQGNSA come from the germline V gene. Germline trimming cut 4 bases from V and 2 bases from J; bases unmatched to any gene: 4. CDR3 sequence reads: CASSSSGTHTDTQYF. Written as DNA, the CDR3 is TGTGCCAGCAGCTCTAGCGGGACCCACACAGATACGCAGTATTTT.

In this sample, this clonotype turned up a few times. V usage is TRBV7-9 and J usage is TRBJ1-4; a weak D match, TRBD1 (6 bases). The CDR3 has 15 residues. Trimming pared 5 bases from V and 4 bases from J, leaving 14 bases between. Germline assignment: CDR1 SEHNR and CDR2 FQNEAQ (reference sequence). CDR3 sequence reads: CASSQGRGGNEKLFF. The CDR3 coding sequence is TGTGCCAGCAGCCAGGGGCGTGGAGGTAATGAAAAACTGTTTTTT.

This clonotype appeared many times. The chain employs TRBV19 and TRBJ2-4, with a possible D match to TRBD2 (6 bases). This CDR3 has 18 residues. V lost 0 bases and J lost 1, with 16 bases in between. CDR1 is LNHDA and CDR2 is SQIVND in the germline V gene (reference sequence). In nucleotides, the CDR3 is TGTGCCAGTAGTATAGAGGTTGGGGGGATCGGGGCCAAAAACATTCAGTACTTC. Translated: CASSIEVGGIGAKNIQYF.

This clonotype was seen at least ten times. In DNA form, the CDR3 reads TGTGCCAGCAGCCAAGTCCCAGGGGAGGTTTCCAATGAGCAGTTCTTC. Protein: CASSQVPGEVSNEQFF. This sequence joins TRBV4-2 and TRBJ2-1, with D perhaps matching TRBD1 or TRBD2 (6 bases each). CDR1 and CDR2 from the germline V gene are LGHNA and YNFKEQ. The V gene lost 1 base and the J gene lost 6 bases, with 16 bases spanning the gap. The CDR3 contains 16 residues.

The chain uses TRBV12-3 or TRBV12-4 and TRBJ2-1; D is possibly TRBD2 (6 bases). The CDR3 spans 16 residues. V was pared by 6 bases and J by 3 bases, with 18 bases between. The CDR3 loop is CASRRRWEAIYNEQFF. CDR3 bases: TGTGCCAGCAGACGACGGTGGGAGGCTATCTACAATGAGCAGTTCTTC.